Presented here are 7 T cell receptor beta chains from one specimen sequenced in a study of blood T cell repertoires in COVID-19. TCRdb keeps only in-frame clones here, not all; method: immunoSEQ multiplex PCR. This table has about 220,000 clones, roughly four fifths appearing once. Sequences were obtained from peripheral blood. Receptor source: a woman in her 30s who had recovered from COVID-19.

This clone has at least ten counts. The V and J genes are TRBV3-1 (or the pseudogene TRBV3-2) and TRBJ2-7; 13 bases line up with TRBD2. The CDR3 spans 17 residues. Germline loops: CDR1 LGHDT, CDR2 YNNKEL (reference sequence). J gave up 4 bases and V 1 base, and 7 bases lay outside the gene matches. As DNA, the CDR3 is TGTGCCAGCAGCCAAGGATTTGGACTAGCGGGAGTATACGAGCAGTACTTC. Protein: CASSQGFGLAGVYEQYF.

The rearrangement joins TRBV6-2 or TRBV6-3 to TRBJ2-7; 7 bases match TRBD2. V lost 4 bases and J lost 2; bases outside the gene matches: 5. The CDR3 runs 14 residues. Germline assignment: CDR1 MNHEY and CDR2 SVGEGT. The CDR3 nucleotides are TGTGCCAGCAGTTTAGCGGGCTACGCCTACGAGCAGTACTTC. It is translated as CASSLAGYAYEQYF.

This clone was observed a few times. This chain links TRBV24-1 with TRBJ2-7, with D perhaps TRBD2 (6 bases). Germline CDR1 is KGHDR and CDR2 is SFDVKD. This CDR3 comprises 12 residues. V lost 2 bases, J lost 7 bases, and 8 bases lay in between. The CDR3 sequence: CATSDWGTEQYF. The CDR3 DNA follows: TGTGCCACCAGTGATTGGGGGACTGAGCAGTACTTC.

V usage is TRBV19 and J usage is TRBJ1-3; 8 positions match TRBD1. J lost 4 bases, V lost 8 bases, and 7 bases had no gene match. The germline V gene encodes CDR1 LNHDA and CDR2 SQIVND (reference sequence). This CDR3 contains 14 residues. The CDR3 is CASRQGMRGNTIYF. The DNA of the CDR3 is TGTGCCAGTCGACAGGGGATGAGAGGAAACACCATATATTTT.

The rearrangement joins TRBV7-3 to TRBJ2-5; 7 bases fit TRBD2. Germline CDR1 and CDR2: SGHTA and FQGTGA. Unmatched junction bases numbered 10, after V lost 5 bases and J lost 4 bases. The CDR3 extends over 15 amino acids. The CDR3 loop is CASSLRLAPRETQYF. The CDR3 DNA reads TGTGCCAGCAGCCTTAGACTAGCTCCCCGAGAGACCCAGTACTTC.

The V and J genes are TRBV28 and TRBJ2-4; 7 bases match TRBD2. Germline CDR1 reads MDHEN; CDR2 reads SYDVKM. V was clipped by 1 base and J by 0 bases; unmatched bases: 0. This CDR3 has 15 residues. The CDR3 nucleotides read TGTGCCAGCAGTTTATCGGGGGGAGCCAAAAACATTCAGTACTTC. This sequence encodes CASSLSGGAKNIQYF. Full variable domain (rest looked up from reference TRBV28 and TRBJ2-4): DVKVTQSSRYLVKRTGEKVFLECVQDMDHENMFWYRQDPGLGLRLIYFSYDVKMKEKGDIPEGYSVSREKKERFSLILESASTNQTSMYLCASSLSGGAKNIQYFGAGTRLSVL.

The chain combines TRBV9 with TRBJ1-1; TRBD1 is a possible D gene (5 bases). CDR1 SGDLS and CDR2 YYNGEE come from the germline V gene. This CDR3 spans 13 amino acids. V was cut by 5 bases and J by 1 base, with 9 bases left in between. The CDR3 bases are TGTGCCAGCAGTAAACAGGCGAACACTGAAGCTTTCTTT. Residues: CASSKQANTEAFF.